The 32 T cell receptor beta chains given below trace back to one sample, sequenced in a study of T cell repertoires in cytomegalovirus infection. These receptors have no identified antigens. TCRdb re-analysed the reads in MiXCR, keeping a single row per CDR3 protein. The sample comprises nearly 700,000 distinct CDR3 sequences, roughly a third of which are singletons, and 18% rests with the top ten. The specimen was cultured PBMCs, collected from culture after CMV antigen stimulation. These receptors came from a human donor in good health (CMV status not recorded). Some clones in this sample may be carry-over from other donors' samples.

This chain connects TRBV20-1 to TRBJ2-1, with D tentatively TRBD1 or TRBD2 (5 bases each). This CDR3 has 12 residues. V lost 3 bases and J 9 bases, leaving 12 bases between the germline ends. Germline CDR1 reads DFQATT; CDR2 reads SNEGSKA (reference sequence). The CDR3 here is CSASRVGTEQFF. The CDR3 DNA sequence: TGCAGTGCTAGTCGTGTGGGGACTGAGCAGTTCTTC.

V and J are TRBV7-2 and TRBJ1-3; TRBD1 matches at 11 bases. V dropped 7 bases and J dropped 8; count of bases not matched to a gene: 4. The CDR3 contains 13 residues. Germline V gives CDR1 SGHTA, CDR2 FQGNSA. This chain's CDR3 is CASKGQGADTIYF. The CDR3 DNA sequence: TGTGCCAGCAAAGGACAGGGGGCAGACACCATATATTTT. The full variable domain, completed using reference TRBV7-2 and TRBJ1-3, is GAGVSQSPSNKVTEKGKDVELRCDPISGHTALYWYRQSLGQGLEFLIYFQGNSAPDKSGLPSDRFSAERTGGSVSTLTIQRTQQEDSAVYLCASKGQGADTIYFGEGSWLTVV.

This rearrangement joins TRBV20-1 to TRBJ2-2; D is unresolved. This CDR3 spans 13 amino acids. The germline gives CDR1 DFQATT, CDR2 SNEGSKA (reference sequence). V lost 3 bases and J 7 bases, leaving 12 bases between the germline ends. The CDR3 sequence is CSARGTNYGELFF. In nucleotides, the CDR3 is TGCAGTGCTAGGGGAACAAACTACGGGGAGCTGTTTTTT.

The rearrangement links TRBV20-1 to TRBJ2-3; D not certain. The length of the CDR3 is 12 residues. CDR1 and CDR2 from the germline V gene are DFQATT and SNEGSKA (reference sequence). V shed 5 bases and J shed 2 bases, with 8 bases lying between them. CDR3 sequence: CSASTNTDTQYF. CDR3 bases: TGCAGTGCTTCCACGAACACAGATACGCAGTATTTT.

The V and J genes are TRBV12-3 or TRBV12-4 and TRBJ2-5; D gene unclear. This CDR3 comprises 11 residues. The V and J ends lost 8 bases and 5 bases respectively, with 9 bases between them. The CDR3 DNA follows: TGTGCCAGCCGTGCTCGGGAGACCCAGTACTTC. This gives the protein CASRARETQYF.

The chain recombines TRBV7-9 with TRBJ1-3, with D possibly being TRBD1 (5 bases). Trimming took 4 bases from V and 3 from J, leaving 16 bases between them. Germline CDR1 reads SEHNR; CDR2 reads FQNEAQ (reference sequence). The CDR3 contains 16 residues. The CDR3 sequence: CASSSTQGNGGNTIYF. The CDR3 nucleotides read TGTGCCAGCAGCTCAACGCAGGGAAACGGTGGAAACACCATATATTTT.

This clonotype was seen at least ten times. This rearrangement joins TRBV7-2 to TRBJ2-7; perhaps TRBD1 as D (7 bases). Trimming stripped 5 bases from V and 1 base from J, with 15 bases between. CDR1 and CDR2 from the germline V gene are SGHTA and FQGNSA. CDR3 length equals 15 residues. DNA of the CDR3: TGTGCCAGCAGCGCCCGACAGGGACTTTCCTACGAGCAGTACTTC. It translates to CASSARQGLSYEQYF.

This clonotype appeared a few times. The rearrangement uses TRBV7-9 and TRBJ1-1; D remains ambiguous. The germline CDR1 and CDR2 sequences are SEHNR and FQNEAQ (reference sequence). This CDR3 is built from 14 residues. The ends were cut back, 2 bases at V and 5 bases at J, with 12 bases in the middle. This CDR3 reads CASSLRVEGTEAFF. The CDR3 DNA is TGTGCCAGCAGCTTAAGGGTAGAAGGAACTGAAGCTTTCTTT.

This clonotype was found a few times. The chain joins TRBV20-1 to TRBJ1-3; D unresolved. Trimming pared 5 bases from V and 0 bases from J, leaving 5 bases between. This CDR3 contains 12 residues. Germline lookup yields CDR1 DFQATT and CDR2 SNEGSKA (reference sequence). The CDR3 sequence: CSASDSGNTIYF. CDR3 in DNA: TGCAGTGCTTCAGACTCTGGAAACACCATATATTTT.

This clonotype occurred a few times. The chain employs TRBV7-6 and TRBJ2-1; 11 bases align to TRBD2. Per the germline V gene, CDR1 is SGHVS and CDR2 is FNYEAQ. V lost 2 bases and J lost 6; bases outside the gene matches: 9. The CDR3 contains 17 residues. Here the CDR3 DNA reads TGTGCCAGCAGCTTAATCTCATCTCTAGCGGGGGGCAATGAGCAGTTCTTC. This sequence encodes CASSLISSLAGGNEQFF.

The gene calls are TRBV6-5 and TRBJ2-7, with D possibly matching TRBD1 (5 bases). The CDR3 consists of 13 residues. With 6 bases removed from V and 4 bases from J, the gap between germline ends came to 13 bases. Germline V gene lookup returns CDR1 MNHEY and CDR2 SVGAGI. CDR3 amino acids: CASRITSGYEQYF. The CDR3 DNA reads as TGTGCCAGCAGAATTACATCAGGGTACGAGCAGTACTTC.

The table lists this clonotype with a few counts. CDR3 amino acids: CASSAGTRPIEQYF. The CDR3 nucleotides read TGTGCCAGCAGTGCCGGGACAAGACCGATCGAGCAGTACTTC. The chain uses TRBV6-1 and TRBJ2-7; D is perhaps TRBD1 (6 bases). Trimming removed 4 bases from V and 6 bases from J, with 16 bases in between. The germline gives CDR1 MNHNS, CDR2 SASEGT. The CDR3 sequence is 14 residues long.

The sample holds many counts of this clonotype. CDR3 coding DNA: TGTGCCAGCAGCTTCTCGAATCAACTGACCCGAGAGACCCAGTACTTC. It codes for CASSFSNQLTRETQYF. The gene calls are TRBV7-2 and TRBJ2-5; D gene uncertain. Germline lookup yields CDR1 SGHTA and CDR2 FQGNSA. This CDR3 comprises 16 residues. Trimming stripped 3 bases from V and 4 bases from J, with 18 bases between.

This clonotype was counted only a few times. This chain connects TRBV7-8 to TRBJ2-5; D may match TRBD1 or TRBD2 (5 bases each). CDR1 is SGHVS and CDR2 is FQNEAQ in the germline V gene. With 3 bases removed from V and 10 bases from J, the gap between germline ends came to 15 bases. CDR3 length: 13 amino acids. CDR3 in amino acids: CASSFAIGTLQYF. The CDR3 DNA follows: TGTGCCAGCAGCTTCGCAATCGGGACCCTCCAGTACTTC.

This clonotype came up a few times. The chain carries TRBV6-2 or TRBV6-3 and TRBJ2-7; TRBD1 agrees at 10 bases. Per germline, CDR1 MNHEY and CDR2 SVGEGT. The CDR3 extends over 15 amino acids. J was trimmed by 1 base and V by 8 bases; bases with no gene match: 8. CDR3 nucleotides: TGTGCCAGCGACAGGACAGGGGGTCGGTCCTACGAGCAGTACTTC. Its translation: CASDRTGGRSYEQYF.

This clonotype was picked up a small number of times. This sequence joins TRBV7-9 and TRBJ2-7; D is ambiguous. Trimming stripped 1 base from V and 4 bases from J, with 14 bases between. The CDR3 extends over 15 amino acids. CDR1 SEHNR and CDR2 FQNEAQ come from the germline V gene (reference sequence). CDR3: CASSLGVLGEYEQYF. The CDR3 region has the DNA TGTGCCAGCAGCTTAGGGGTACTTGGGGAATACGAGCAGTACTTC.

This clonotype appeared a few times. This sequence joins TRBV12-3 or TRBV12-4 and TRBJ2-4; no clear D. Trimming pared 4 bases from V and 2 bases from J, leaving 12 bases between. The CDR3 runs to 15 residues. For the CDR3, the DNA is TGTGCCAGCAGTTCCTTACTGGGCTCCAAAAACATTCAGTACTTC. Its translation is CASSSLLGSKNIQYF.

This clonotype is medium-sized within its sample. The chain joins TRBV7-8 to TRBJ1-1; D is undetermined. The V gene's germline CDR1 is SGHVS and CDR2 FQNEAQ. V was trimmed by 5 bases and J by 6 bases, leaving 7 bases between them. The CDR3 consists of 11 residues. The CDR3 sequence: CASSPVAEAFF. The DNA for the CDR3 is TGTGCCAGCAGCCCCGTCGCTGAAGCTTTCTTT.

This clonotype appeared many times. The rearrangement links TRBV7-2 to TRBJ2-3, with a weak D call TRBD1 (5 bases). This CDR3 spans 15 amino acids. From germline, CDR1 is SGHTA and CDR2 FQGNSA. Trimming stripped 1 base from V and 3 bases from J, with 11 bases between. Written as DNA, the CDR3 is TGTGCCAGCAGCTTAGACAGGCGCCTGACAGATACGCAGTATTTT. It yields the protein CASSLDRRLTDTQYF.

The chain is built from TRBV20-1 and TRBJ2-1, with TRBD2 identical over 11 bases. V was clipped by 7 bases and J by 5 bases; unmatched bases: 10. CDR1 DFQATT and CDR2 SNEGSKA come from the germline V gene (reference sequence). This CDR3 has 15 amino acids. CDR3 region: CSGGSSSGRDNEQFF. The CDR3 nucleotides are TGCAGTGGAGGTAGTAGTAGCGGGAGGGACAATGAGCAGTTCTTC.

A few counts support this clonotype. The rearrangement uses TRBV7-8 and TRBJ2-1; 9 nucleotides align to TRBD2. The germline gives CDR1 SGHVS, CDR2 FQNEAQ. V trimming: 2 bases; J trimming: 7 bases; junction bases outside the gene matches: 9. This CDR3 has 16 residues. CDR3 in amino acids: CASSLSSGISRNEQFF. For the CDR3, the DNA is TGTGCCAGCAGCTTATCTAGCGGGATATCTAGAAATGAGCAGTTCTTC.

V and J are TRBV5-4 and TRBJ2-3, with 11 bases identical to TRBD2. The germline CDR1 and CDR2 sequences are SGHNT and YYREEE (reference sequence). The CDR3 sequence is 16 residues long. The junction had 9 bases not matched to a gene; V was cut back by 3 bases and J by 6 bases. Written as DNA, the CDR3 is TGTGCCAGCAGCTCGGGGGGGTCTAGCGGGAGGGATACGCAGTATTTT. It encodes CASSSGGSSGRDTQYF.

This clonotype was observed at least ten times. The chain couples TRBV7-2 to TRBJ2-7, with 7 bases identical to TRBD2. Per germline, CDR1 SGHTA and CDR2 FQGNSA. Trimming at V came to 1 base and at J to 2 bases, leaving 17 bases not matched to a gene. The length of the CDR3 is 19 residues. The CDR3 protein is CASSLVTSLNPRGAYEQYF. CDR3 nucleotide sequence: TGTGCCAGCAGCTTAGTCACAAGCCTAAACCCTCGGGGGGCCTACGAGCAGTACTTC.

V is TRBV10-3 and J is TRBJ2-3, with D perhaps matching TRBD2 (5 bases). Trimming removed 6 bases from V and 3 bases from J, with 10 bases in between. CDR3 length: 13 residues. Germline loops: CDR1 ENHRY, CDR2 SYGVKD. As DNA, the CDR3 is TGTGCCATCAGCCCCGGGGATACAGATACGCAGTATTTT. Its protein product is CAISPGDTDTQYF.

The V gene is TRBV5-6, the J gene TRBJ2-1, with D hard to call. CDR1 and CDR2 from the germline V gene are SGHDT and YYEEEE. CDR3 length equals 16 residues. V was shortened by 0 bases and J by 2 bases, with 12 bases between the two germline ends. DNA of the CDR3: TGTGCCAGCAGCTTGGGCCCGGGTGCCACCTACAATGAGCAGTTCTTC. Protein sequence: CASSLGPGATYNEQFF. Full variable domain (remainder filled in from reference TRBV5-6 and TRBJ2-1): DAGVTQSPTHLIKTRGQQVTLRCSPKSGHDTVSWYQQALGQGPQFIFQYYEEEERQRGNFPDRFSGHQFPNYSSELNVNALLLGDSALYLCASSLGPGATYNEQFFGPGTRLTVL.

The chain recombines TRBV6-6 with TRBJ1-2; 9 nucleotides line up with TRBD1. Germline V gene data show CDR1 as MNHNY and CDR2 as SVGAGI (reference sequence). Unmatched junction bases numbered 4, after V lost 7 bases and J lost 4 bases. The CDR3 loop spans 13 amino acids. The DNA of the CDR3 is TGTGCCAGCACGGACAGGGGTGGCTATGGCTACACCTTC. It encodes CASTDRGGYGYTF.

This chain connects TRBV7-2 to TRBJ1-2, with no clear D. The CDR3 is 14 residues long. Trimming removed 4 bases from V and 5 bases from J, with 14 bases in between. Germline V gives CDR1 SGHTA, CDR2 FQGNSA. CDR3 in amino acids: CASSSAATSYGYTF. CDR3 DNA sequence: TGTGCCAGCAGCTCCGCAGCCACTTCTTATGGCTACACCTTC.

This clonotype was observed at least ten times. The chain combines TRBV7-2 with TRBJ2-3; no clear D gene. The germline V gene encodes CDR1 SGHTA and CDR2 FQGNSA. V lost 5 bases and J lost 4, with 16 bases in between. This CDR3 comprises 15 residues. This CDR3 reads CASSPSAAEADTQYF. The CDR3 coding sequence is TGTGCCAGCAGCCCGTCCGCGGCCGAGGCAGATACGCAGTATTTT.

This clonotype was seen a few times. The chain is built from TRBV19 and TRBJ1-5; no clear D gene. CDR3 length: 13 residues. The germline V gene encodes CDR1 LNHDA and CDR2 SQIVND (reference sequence). Trimming took 7 bases from V and 5 from J, leaving 12 bases between them. The CDR3 spells CASTRREDQPQHF. CDR3 DNA: TGTGCCAGTACGCGGAGGGAGGATCAGCCCCAGCATTTT.

This clonotype was recorded a few times. The J gene is TRBJ2-7, the V gene TRBV7-2; D perhaps matches TRBD2 (7 bases). CDR1 is SGHTA and CDR2 is FQGNSA in the germline V gene. The length of the CDR3 is 16 residues. Trimming shortened V by 2 bases and J by 4 bases, and 18 bases separated the two germline ends. The CDR3 DNA follows: TGTGCCAGCAGCTTAACCCGAGGGGGAGGGTCGTACGAGCAGTACTTC. It yields the protein CASSLTRGGGSYEQYF.

In this sample, this clonotype turned up once. The chain employs TRBV5-1 and TRBJ2-1; TRBD1 agrees at 8 bases. V lost 2 bases, J lost 7 bases, and 8 bases stayed unmatched. The CDR3 sequence is 15 residues long. Germline V lookup: CDR1 SGHRS, CDR2 YFSETQ. The CDR3 DNA reads as TGCGCCAGCAGCTTCGCCCCGGGACAGGAAAATGAGCAGTTCTTC. Encoded protein: CASSFAPGQENEQFF. The full variable domain, with the rest looked up from reference TRBV5-1 and TRBJ2-1, is KAGVTQTPRYLIKTRGQQVTLSCSPISGHRSVSWYQQTPGQGLQFLFEYFSETQRNKGNFPGRFSGRQFSNSRSEMNVSTLELGDSALYLCASSFAPGQENEQFFGPGTRLTVL.

This clonotype has a handful of counts. The CDR3 sequence: CASSLESGPAADTQYF. The CDR3 nucleotides read TGTGCCAGCAGTTTAGAGTCCGGGCCCGCGGCAGATACGCAGTATTTT. The chain joins TRBV12-3 or TRBV12-4 to TRBJ2-3; D uncertain. The CDR3 has 16 amino acids. The ends were cut back, 1 base at V and 4 bases at J, with 15 bases in the middle.